This T cell receptor (beta chain) was profiled in a study of cytomegalovirus exposure and HLA in healthy donors. In the case of this clone: The antigen is undetermined.

Study findings and constraints: DRB1 showed the most TCR associations and HLA-C the fewest in a later analysis, as rates varied by HLA locus. Earlier analysis found most TCR beta V segments productive about 87% or about 30% of the time.

PCR involved 60 Vbeta and 13 Jbeta primers. Measured with immunoSEQ multiplex PCR; TCRdb has only the in-frame clones, and not every one. The data contain more than 150,000 clones, around 80% of them singletons. The CDR3 is made up of 15 amino acids. CDR1 SEHNR and CDR2 FQNEAQ come from the germline V gene (reference sequence). V trimming: 3 bases; J trimming: 6 bases; junction bases outside the gene matches: 5. The receptor was isolated from a man aged 18 to 35 in good health and CMV-seronegative. J is TRBJ1-4 and V is TRBV7-9; TRBD1 agrees at 9 bases. Sequencing was done on a sample of PBMCs. This chain's CDR3 is CASSFRQGVYEKLFF. The CDR3 nucleotides read TGTGCCAGCAGCTTCAGACAGGGGGTCTATGAAAAACTGTTTTTT.